One T cell receptor beta chain is described in this entry. These data come from a study of cytotoxic CD8 clonotypes in ibrutinib-treated CLL. Across the study: Included were 11 relapsed/refractory and some 15 treatment-naive patients, of whom approximately 18 were IGHV unmutated.

TCRdb's table, derived via immunoSEQ multiplex PCR, lists solely in-frame clones and lacks some. The table lists tens of thousands of clones, roughly 50% of them singletons. Source: PBMCs, taken after 24 months of ibrutinib treatment. This TCR was recovered from a human donor with chronic lymphocytic leukemia.

CDR3 coding DNA: TGTGCCAGCAGCGGACCGAACTCCTACAATGAGCAGTTCTTC. This sequence encodes CASSGPNSYNEQFF. V is TRBV28 and J is TRBJ2-1, with unresolved D. V was clipped by 6 bases and J by 0 bases, with 9 bases between them. CDR3 size: 14 residues. The germline V gene encodes CDR1 MDHEN and CDR2 SYDVKM. The entire variable domain, with the rest obtained from reference TRBV28 and TRBJ2-1, is as follows: DVKVTQSSRYLVKRTGEKVFLECVQDMDHENMFWYRQDPGLGLRLIYFSYDVKMKEKGDIPEGYSVSREKKERFSLILESASTNQTSMYLCASSGPNSYNEQFFGPGTRLTVL.